This T cell receptor (beta chain) is from a study of T-cell memory formation after mild COVID-19. As for the study in general: Largely donor-specific sequence clusters came from a couple of donors.

Study conclusions and caveats: Contracting clones from day 15 to 85 had balanced CD4/CD8; later expanders favoured CD4+. The finding that pre-infection memory included some responding clones suggested that cross-reactive memory joined.

5'RACE primed at constant segments yielded TCR alpha and TCR beta cDNA libraries bearing sample barcodes and UMIs. TCRdb recomputed calls from the 5' RACE reads with MiXCR, one row per CDR3 protein. Of around 140,000 distinct CDR3 sequences listed, approximately 6% are singletons. This clonotype appeared a few times. Its antigen is still unknown. Relative to the germline gene, one junction end is altered; a read error may explain this. The receptor was isolated from an adult woman who had mild COVID-19 (a few samples of this study predate the infection). Cell type and time point are not known. Sequences were obtained from PBMCs or a T cell subset sorted from them (not recorded which).

CDR3 in amino acids: CASSVAQTGPLKIF. The CDR3 DNA sequence: TGCGCCAGCAGCGTCGCTCAGACAGGGCCCCTAAAGATCTTC. V gene TRBV5-1 combines with J gene TRBJ2-1; 7 nucleotides agree with TRBD1. Germline V gene data show CDR1 as SGHRS and CDR2 as YFSETQ. This CDR3 spans 14 amino acids.